The source of this TCR beta chain is a study of T cells in Graves' hyperthyroidism and ophthalmopathy. Study-wide findings and caveats: A model of 13 V-J features distinguished ophthalmopathy from stable hyperthyroidism. In the blood, most expanded thyroid clonotypes above 0.001 appeared as well.

Each diagnosis drew on symptoms, thyroxine, TRAb, thyroid ultrasound and orbital computed tomography findings. RNA transcripts were the template for amplifying TCR beta CDR3 regions. The TCR CDR3 was amplified in a first-round RT-PCR using the HTBI primer set. TCRdb re-analysed the multiplex PCR reads in MiXCR, keeping a single row per CDR3 protein. The table shows hundreds of thousands of distinct CDR3 sequences, with just over 45% occurring only once. CDR1 and CDR2 from the germline V gene are SNHLY and FYNNEI. V was trimmed by 9 bases and J by 2 bases, leaving 14 bases between them. The CDR3 is made up of 13 amino acids. This clonotype was found a few times. The antigen is undetermined.

This chain connects TRBV2 to TRBJ2-7, with D perhaps assigned TRBD1 or TRBD2 (5 bases each). Sequencing was carried out using peripheral blood or thyroid tissue (not recorded which). The source of this sequence is a young woman with Graves' hyperthyroidism. Written as DNA, the CDR3 is TGTGCCAGTCCCGGGACGGAAGCCTACGAGCAGTACTTC. Its translation is CASPGTEAYEQYF.